What follows are 2 T cell receptor beta chains derived from one specimen sequenced in a study of blood T cell repertoires in COVID-19. Only in-frame clones appear in the TCRdb table, and some are missing; sequencing was by immunoSEQ multiplex PCR. The data contain about 230,000 clones, roughly 84% of them singletons. The sample was peripheral blood. Source of these receptors: a woman in her fifties or sixties with acute or convalescent COVID-19.

The chain links TRBV7-3 to TRBJ2-1, with 12 bases fitting TRBD2. This CDR3 has 16 amino acids. Germline V gives CDR1 SGHTA, CDR2 FQGTGA. V lost 5 bases to trimming and J lost 8 bases; unmatched junction nucleotides: 10. The CDR3 DNA follows: TGTGCCAGCAGCCCCCAAGGACTAGCGGGGCAAGATGAGCAGTTCTTC. Translation: CASSPQGLAGQDEQFF.

This clone has only one observation. The chain joins TRBV29-1 to TRBJ2-7, with 12 bases fitting TRBD2. CDR1 is SQVTM and CDR2 is ANQGSEA in the germline V gene. This CDR3 has 13 residues. J was trimmed by 2 bases and V by 6 bases; bases with no gene match: 2. CDR3 in amino acids: CSVRTSGAYEQYF. In nucleotides, the CDR3 is TGCAGCGTCCGGACTAGCGGGGCCTACGAGCAGTACTTC.